This TCR beta chain was retrieved from a study of identical twins. This clonotype was counted between two and nine times. No antigen is known for it. A universal primer binding site was introduced by template switching. The final cDNA contained unique molecular identifiers. In TCRdb, the 5' RACE reads were re-called with MiXCR into one record per CDR3 protein. The repertoire holds 250,000 or so distinct CDR3 sequences, with approximately 8.6% as singletons. General study points: A lower insertion count was a feature of abundant cord blood beta clonotypes, with no such feature in memory repertoires. The study drew conclusions from cross-sectional statistical analysis, not from following the same donors.

After removal of 2 bases from V and 3 bases from J, the junction contained 6 bases not matched to a gene. CDR3 length: 15 residues. CDR1 is MNHEY, CDR2 SVGAGI, per germline. In addition, the sample was reused for a study of yellow fever vaccine responses in identical twins. As that study records: Reportedly, the T cell response mounted by twins to vaccine seemed partly convergent, partly personalized.

The clonotype comes from a woman aged 18-29 years in good health. The sample comprised CD8+ T cells sorted from blood. The chain joins TRBV6-5 to TRBJ2-5; 7 bases are shared with TRBD2. Written as DNA, the CDR3 is TGTGCCAGCAGTTACCTCGGGGGGACGGAAGAGACCCAGTACTTC. Translation gives CASSYLGGTEETQYF.